This TCR beta chain was found in a study of blood T cell repertoires in COVID-19. Sequencing was performed with immunoSEQ multiplex PCR; in TCRdb, only in-frame clones are kept and a portion is missing. Here the sample spans around 100,000 clones, approximately 90% being singletons. This CDR3 contains 16 residues. V shed 1 base and J shed 2 bases, with 12 bases lying between them. Germline CDR1 is KGHDR and CDR2 is SFDVKD. Sequenced sample: peripheral blood. The receptor was derived from a woman aged 80 or over in a cohort sampled during active COVID-19. The rearrangement links TRBV24-1 to TRBJ2-3; possible D gene TRBD1, 5 bases. The CDR3 bases are TGTGCCACCAGTGATTTAACAGGAAAAACCACAGATACGCAGTATTTT. Protein product: CATSDLTGKTTDTQYF.